This is a list of T cell receptor beta chains from one sample in a study of cytomegalovirus exposure and HLA in healthy donors. Assay used: immunoSEQ multiplex PCR; TCRdb lists only in-frame clones, some missing. Of about 130,000 clones in the sample, over 70% were seen once. Sequencing was performed on PBMCs. These receptors were obtained from a man under 40 in good health and CMV-seronegative. Each CDR3 is given with its conserved first and last residue. Fields, in order: J gene, V gene, CDR3 protein.

j_call: TRBJ2-7; v_call: TRBV2; cdr3_aa: CASKGTDTYEQYF
j_call: TRBJ2-7; v_call: TRBV28; cdr3_aa: CASSQTSLYPYEQYF
j_call: TRBJ1-2; v_call: TRBV30; cdr3_aa: CAWSVLLYGYTF
j_call: TRBJ2-6; v_call: TRBV19; cdr3_aa: CASSMGQPSGANVLTF
j_call: NA; v_call: TRBV9; cdr3_aa: CASSVGTGAYEQYF
j_call: NA; v_call: TRBV6-5; cdr3_aa: CASSRQGGFSYEQYF
j_call: TRBJ1-1; v_call: TRBV29-1; cdr3_aa: CSVFPSGSVNTEAFF
j_call: TRBJ2-1; v_call: TRBV28; cdr3_aa: CASSPYGGRGYNEQFF
j_call: TRBJ2-7; v_call: TRBV6-5; cdr3_aa: CASRLAPLYEQYF
j_call: TRBJ2-1; v_call: TRBV11-3; cdr3_aa: CASSFREPNEQFF
j_call: TRBJ2-1; v_call: TRBV18; cdr3_aa: CASSRRQGVWARDEQFF
j_call: TRBJ2-1; v_call: TRBV28; cdr3_aa: CASSLRDLPYNEQFF
j_call: TRBJ2-7; v_call: TRBV19; cdr3_aa: CASSISVTAAYEQYF
j_call: TRBJ2-5; v_call: TRBV5-4; cdr3_aa: CASSLAGTGPWVTQYF
j_call: TRBJ2-7; v_call: TRBV5-1; cdr3_aa: CASSFGADSYEQYF
j_call: TRBJ2-3; v_call: TRBV27; cdr3_aa: CASSFRGPSTDTQYF
j_call: TRBJ2-5; v_call: TRBV28; cdr3_aa: CASSPSGQGILVGETQYF
j_call: TRBJ1-2; v_call: TRBV7-2; cdr3_aa: CASSLEGASPNYGYTF
j_call: TRBJ2-5; v_call: TRBV6-5; cdr3_aa: CASRRGQETQYF
j_call: TRBJ2-6; v_call: TRBV28; cdr3_aa: CASSSHGFGTGVFGANVLTF
j_call: TRBJ2-3; v_call: TRBV7-2; cdr3_aa: CASSPVVLSSDTQYF
j_call: TRBJ2-1; v_call: TRBV19; cdr3_aa: CASRSLASSYNEQFF
j_call: TRBJ2-7; v_call: TRBV7-9; cdr3_aa: CASTPAVEQYF
j_call: TRBJ1-4; v_call: TRBV29-1; cdr3_aa: CSVAAGDREKLFF
j_call: TRBJ1-2; v_call: TRBV5-1; cdr3_aa: CASSLEWGAGYGYTF
j_call: TRBJ2-2; v_call: TRBV4-2; cdr3_aa: CASSQEASSGYTGELFF
j_call: TRBJ2-7; v_call: TRBV5-4; cdr3_aa: CASSLNRGSGNEQYF
j_call: TRBJ2-3; v_call: TRBV28; cdr3_aa: CASSWQGDTQYF
j_call: TRBJ1-1; v_call: TRBV20-1; cdr3_aa: CSARDKREAFF
j_call: TRBJ2-2; v_call: TRBV29-1; cdr3_aa: CSVVVRDTGELFF
j_call: TRBJ1-4; v_call: TRBV5-1; cdr3_aa: CASSFQGHEKLFF
j_call: TRBJ1-3; v_call: TRBV7-2; cdr3_aa: CASSQGGAIYF
j_call: TRBJ1-1; v_call: TRBV7-9; cdr3_aa: CASSLGRPEAFF
j_call: TRBJ2-7; v_call: TRBV19; cdr3_aa: CASSWPANGSYEQYF
j_call: TRBJ2-7; v_call: TRBV6-6; cdr3_aa: CASSYPGDEQYF
j_call: TRBJ2-7; v_call: TRBV28; cdr3_aa: CASSLAASGRHSYEQYF
j_call: TRBJ1-5; v_call: TRBV18; cdr3_aa: CASSQGGNQPQHF
j_call: TRBJ2-3; v_call: TRBV19; cdr3_aa: CASKLISGRGGTDTQYF
j_call: TRBJ2-3; v_call: TRBV6-1; cdr3_aa: CASSLGLAVTDTQYF
j_call: TRBJ1-2; v_call: TRBV7-2; cdr3_aa: CASSLLRDGYTF
j_call: TRBJ2-7; v_call: TRBV6-5; cdr3_aa: CASSQGGRYEQYF
j_call: TRBJ2-7; v_call: TRBV5-6; cdr3_aa: CASSSTIQKPGEQYF
j_call: TRBJ2-7; v_call: TRBV6-5; cdr3_aa: CASRPREYGSYEQYF
j_call: TRBJ1-2; v_call: TRBV6-5; cdr3_aa: CASSYLTGGEDGYTF
j_call: TRBJ1-5; v_call: TRBV7-9; cdr3_aa: CSSRAGNQPQHF
j_call: TRBJ1-1; v_call: TRBV29-1; cdr3_aa: CSVEEQRNTEAFF